This T cell receptor (beta chain) was recorded in a study of T cell repertoires in cytomegalovirus infection (dated by TCRdb to between 2018 and 2021). Broadly, across the study: Because public TCR beta signatures pointed to carriage of CMV infection together with the matching HLA type, the HLA type of each donor mattered for the analysis. What the research found in general, with its limitations: The ex vivo response was dominated by HLA-C-restricted CMV-specific TCR beta clonotypes, which also provided the single most frequent clonotype in two of eight donors. Carriers of CMV infection plus the relevant HLA type were discriminated by the cumulative frequency of public TCR beta family members in the study cohort and in an independent roughly 340-donor cohort.

Note on this clonotype: Its antigen is unknown. Base qualities are not recorded, but no much larger clone differs from it by a single base.

The CDR3 goes from the cysteine to the phenylalanine over 16 residues. Kept here is only the CDR3 DNA, which spans 48 bases and is read in frame from base 1. V and J are trimmed by 3 bases and 2 bases, and the gene matches miss 3 bases of the junction. The germline V gene provides CDR1 SGHAT and CDR2 FQNNGV. Sequencing used an Illumina HiSeq 1500. TCRdb trimmed the raw reads at Q25, called clones with MiXCR and kept productive beta chains. Records with the same CDR3 protein are collapsed into one entry carrying the most frequent genes and DNA. This sample lists approximately 150,000 distinct CDR3 sequences; 17% were detected once. Of the sample, around 20% falls within the top ten clones.

The receptor chain draws on TRBV11-2 and TRBJ2-7; TRBD2 fits 14 bases in the junction. This sequence was found in a human donor in good health (CMV status not recorded). Some clones in this sample may be carry-over from other donors' samples. The sequenced material came from CD8+ T cells from PBMCs. The CDR3 in this case is CASSFGTSGGTYEQYF. The DNA sequence is given as TGTGCCAGCAGCTTCGGGACTAGCGGGGGAACCTACGAGCAGTACTTC.